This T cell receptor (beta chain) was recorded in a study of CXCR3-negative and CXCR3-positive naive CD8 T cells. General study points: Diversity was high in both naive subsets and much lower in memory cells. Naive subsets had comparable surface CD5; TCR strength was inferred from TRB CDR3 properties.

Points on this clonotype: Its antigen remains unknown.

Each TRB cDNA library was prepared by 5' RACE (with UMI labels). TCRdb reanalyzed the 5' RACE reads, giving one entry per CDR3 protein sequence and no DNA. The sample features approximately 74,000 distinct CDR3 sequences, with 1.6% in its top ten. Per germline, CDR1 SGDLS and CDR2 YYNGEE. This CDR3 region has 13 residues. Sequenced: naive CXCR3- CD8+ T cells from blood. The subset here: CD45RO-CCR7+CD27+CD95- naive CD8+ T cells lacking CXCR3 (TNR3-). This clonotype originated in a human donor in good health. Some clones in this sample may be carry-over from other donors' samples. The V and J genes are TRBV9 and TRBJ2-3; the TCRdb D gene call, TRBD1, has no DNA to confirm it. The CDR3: CASSVGGEDTQYF.